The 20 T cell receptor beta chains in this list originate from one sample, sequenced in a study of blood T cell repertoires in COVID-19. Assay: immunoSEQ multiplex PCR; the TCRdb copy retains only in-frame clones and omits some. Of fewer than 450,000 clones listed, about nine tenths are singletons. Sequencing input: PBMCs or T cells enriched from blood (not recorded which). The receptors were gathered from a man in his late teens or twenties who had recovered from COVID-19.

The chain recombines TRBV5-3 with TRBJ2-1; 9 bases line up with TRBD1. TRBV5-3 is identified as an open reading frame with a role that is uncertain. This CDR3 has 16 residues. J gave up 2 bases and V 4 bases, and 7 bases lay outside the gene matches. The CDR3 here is CARSVPGQGPYNEQFF. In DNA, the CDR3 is TGTGCCAGAAGCGTTCCGGGACAGGGTCCCTACAATGAGCAGTTCTTC.

The CDR3 nucleotides read TGTGCCAGCAGTTTCGGGGGAGAGGTGAACACTGAAGCTTTCTTT. Its translation is CASSFGGEVNTEAFF. The chain carries TRBV27 and TRBJ1-1; weak D call: TRBD1 (5 bases). There are 15 residues in the CDR3. Deletions cut 3 bases from V and 0 bases from J, with 11 bases between. Germline CDR1 MNHEY, CDR2 SMNVEV (reference sequence).

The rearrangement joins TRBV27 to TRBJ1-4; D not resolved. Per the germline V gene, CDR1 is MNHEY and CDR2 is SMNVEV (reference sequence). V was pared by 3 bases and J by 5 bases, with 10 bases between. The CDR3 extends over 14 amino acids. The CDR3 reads CASSFAGSNEKLFF. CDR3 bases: TGTGCCAGCAGTTTCGCAGGATCCAATGAAAAACTGTTTTTT.

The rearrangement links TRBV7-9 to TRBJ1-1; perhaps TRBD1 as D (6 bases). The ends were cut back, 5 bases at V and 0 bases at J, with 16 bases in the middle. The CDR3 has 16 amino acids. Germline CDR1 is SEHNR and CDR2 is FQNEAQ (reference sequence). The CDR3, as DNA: TGTGCCAGCAGCCGCAGGGGTAAGACCATGAACACTGAAGCTTTCTTT. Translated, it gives CASSRRGKTMNTEAFF.

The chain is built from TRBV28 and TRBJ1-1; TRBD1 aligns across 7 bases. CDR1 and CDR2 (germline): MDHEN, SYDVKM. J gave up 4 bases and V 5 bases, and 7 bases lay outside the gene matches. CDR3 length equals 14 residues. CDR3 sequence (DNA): TGTGCCAGCAGTGACAGGGTAATGACCACTGAAGCTTTCTTT. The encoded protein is CASSDRVMTTEAFF.

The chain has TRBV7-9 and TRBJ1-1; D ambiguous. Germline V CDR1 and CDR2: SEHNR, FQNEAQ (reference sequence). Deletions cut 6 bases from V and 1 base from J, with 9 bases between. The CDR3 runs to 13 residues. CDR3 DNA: TGTGCCAGCAGAGTGGGAGGGAACACTGAAGCTTTCTTT. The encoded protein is CASRVGGNTEAFF.

This chain's CDR3 is CASSFLGLAGSYNEQFF. The CDR3 DNA sequence: TGTGCCAGCAGTTTTTTGGGACTAGCGGGATCCTACAATGAGCAGTTCTTC. V usage is TRBV28 and J usage is TRBJ2-1; 13 bases line up with TRBD2. V dropped 3 bases and J dropped 1; count of bases not matched to a gene: 3. The CDR3 is 17 residues long. Germline-derived CDR1 and CDR2 are MDHEN and SYDVKM.

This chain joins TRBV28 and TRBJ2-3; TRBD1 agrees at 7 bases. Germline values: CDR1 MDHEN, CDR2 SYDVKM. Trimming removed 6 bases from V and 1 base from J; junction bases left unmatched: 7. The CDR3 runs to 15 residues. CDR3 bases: TGTGCCAGCAGAAATACAGGGGATCGCACAGATACGCAGTATTTT. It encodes CASRNTGDRTDTQYF.

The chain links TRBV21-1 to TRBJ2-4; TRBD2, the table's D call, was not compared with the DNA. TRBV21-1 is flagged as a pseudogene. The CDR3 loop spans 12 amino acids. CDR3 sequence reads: CASSKSLKTRYF. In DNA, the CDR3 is TGTGCCAGCAGCAAATCGCTCAAAACGAGGTACTTC.

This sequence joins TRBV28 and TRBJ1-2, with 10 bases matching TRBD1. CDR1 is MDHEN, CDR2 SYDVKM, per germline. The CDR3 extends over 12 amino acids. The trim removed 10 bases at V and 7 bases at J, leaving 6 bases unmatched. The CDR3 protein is CATSTGGIGYTF. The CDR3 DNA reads TGTGCCACCTCGACAGGGGGCATTGGCTACACCTTC.

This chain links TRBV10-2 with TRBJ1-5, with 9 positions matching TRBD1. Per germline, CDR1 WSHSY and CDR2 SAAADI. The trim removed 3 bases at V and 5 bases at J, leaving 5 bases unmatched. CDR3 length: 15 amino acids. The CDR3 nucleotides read TGCGCCAGCAGTGACCAAACAGGGGGCGATCAGCCCCAGCATTTT. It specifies CASSDQTGGDQPQHF.

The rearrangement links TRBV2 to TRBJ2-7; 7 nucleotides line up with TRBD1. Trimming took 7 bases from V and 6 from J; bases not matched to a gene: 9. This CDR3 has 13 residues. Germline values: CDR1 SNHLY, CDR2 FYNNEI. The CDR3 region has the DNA TGTGCCAGCAAGGGGACAGCCCTTAGCGAGCAGTACTTC. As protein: CASKGTALSEQYF.

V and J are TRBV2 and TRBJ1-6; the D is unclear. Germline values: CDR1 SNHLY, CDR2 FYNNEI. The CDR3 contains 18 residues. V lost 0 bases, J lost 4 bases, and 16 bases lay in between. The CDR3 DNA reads TGTGCCAGCAGTGAAGCGAGGATCAGATTAGTTTATAATTCACCCCTCCACTTT. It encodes CASSEARIRLVYNSPLHF.

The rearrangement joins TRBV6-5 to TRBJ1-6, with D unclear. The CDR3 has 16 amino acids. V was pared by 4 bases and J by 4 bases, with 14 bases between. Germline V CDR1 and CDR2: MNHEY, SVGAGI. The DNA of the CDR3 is TGTGCCAGCAGTTTTGACCGCCGAGGGTATAATTCACCCCTCCACTTT. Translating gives CASSFDRRGYNSPLHF.

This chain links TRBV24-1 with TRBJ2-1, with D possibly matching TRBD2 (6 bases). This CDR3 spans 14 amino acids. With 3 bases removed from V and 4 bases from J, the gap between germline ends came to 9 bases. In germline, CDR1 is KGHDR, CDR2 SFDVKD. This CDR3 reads CATSDLGLYNEQFF. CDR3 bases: TGTGCCACCAGTGATCTGGGACTGTACAATGAGCAGTTCTTC.

The DNA for the CDR3 is TGTGCCAGCAGTGATGGGGGACAGGGGTCCTACGAGCAGTACTTC. This translates into CASSDGGQGSYEQYF. This sequence joins TRBV28 and TRBJ2-7; 10 positions match TRBD1. The CDR3 consists of 15 residues. Germline V gives CDR1 MDHEN, CDR2 SYDVKM. V dropped 5 bases and J dropped 1; count of bases not matched to a gene: 5. The full variable domain, completed using reference TRBV28 and TRBJ2-7, is DVKVTQSSRYLVKRTGEKVFLECVQDMDHENMFWYRQDPGLGLRLIYFSYDVKMKEKGDIPEGYSVSREKKERFSLILESASTNQTSMYLCASSDGGQGSYEQYFGPGTRLTVT.

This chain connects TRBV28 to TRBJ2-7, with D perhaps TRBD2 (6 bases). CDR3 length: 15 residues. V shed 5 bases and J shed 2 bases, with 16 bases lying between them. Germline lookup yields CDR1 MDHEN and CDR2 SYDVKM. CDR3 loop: CASSPPQAGTYEQYF. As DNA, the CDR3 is TGTGCCAGCAGTCCCCCCCAAGCGGGCACCTACGAGCAGTACTTC.

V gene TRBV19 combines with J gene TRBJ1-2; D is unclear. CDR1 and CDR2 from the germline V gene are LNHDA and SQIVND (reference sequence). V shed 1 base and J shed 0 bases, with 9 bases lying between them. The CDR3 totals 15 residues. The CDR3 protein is CASSIGGRANYGYTF. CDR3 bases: TGTGCCAGTAGTATAGGTGGTCGGGCTAACTATGGCTACACCTTC.

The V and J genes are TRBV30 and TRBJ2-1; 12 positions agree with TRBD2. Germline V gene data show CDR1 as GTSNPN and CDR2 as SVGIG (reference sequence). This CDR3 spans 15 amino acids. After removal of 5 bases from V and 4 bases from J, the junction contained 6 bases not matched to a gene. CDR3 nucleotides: TGTGCCTGGGCGGGACTAGCGGGTCTTTACAATGAGCAGTTCTTC. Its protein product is CAWAGLAGLYNEQFF.

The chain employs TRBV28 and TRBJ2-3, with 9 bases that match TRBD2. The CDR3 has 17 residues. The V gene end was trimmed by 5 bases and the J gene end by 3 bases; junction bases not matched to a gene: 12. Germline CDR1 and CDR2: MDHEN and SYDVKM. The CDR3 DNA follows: TGTGCCAGCAGTAGCTGGGGGTTAGGACTAGCGACAGATACGCAGTATTTT. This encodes CASSSWGLGLATDTQYF.